The 24 T cell receptor beta chains reported below all come from one sample, sequenced in a study of neoadjuvant anti-PD-1 for oral cavity cancer. Assay used: immunoSEQ multiplex PCR; TCRdb lists only in-frame clones, some missing. The table includes approximately 15,000 clones, approximately 70% detected once. This material consisted of PBMCs, taken before nivolumab (anti-PD-1) treatment. Receptors were obtained from a person aged 35-79 years with oral cavity squamous cell carcinoma.

This clone appeared a few times. V is TRBV5-1 and J is TRBJ1-5, with D unresolved. The CDR3 is 16 amino acids. Germline lookup yields CDR1 SGHRS and CDR2 YFSETQ. Trimming stripped 4 bases from V and 2 bases from J, with 16 bases between. The CDR3 nucleotides read TGCGCCAGCAGCCCCGGAGGTGGTCAGGGCAATCAGCCCCAGCATTTT. Translating it yields CASSPGGGQGNQPQHF.

The chain joins TRBV29-1 to TRBJ2-5; TRBD1 might be the D (6 bases). CDR1 is SQVTM, CDR2 ANQGSEA, per germline. V lost 6 bases and J 7 bases, leaving 15 bases between the germline ends. CDR3 length: 12 residues. The CDR3, as DNA: TGCAGCGTCCAACAGGGTTTGGGGACCCAGTACTTC. Translation gives CSVQQGLGTQYF.

The chain couples TRBV6-1 to TRBJ2-2; D may correspond to TRBD1 or TRBD2 (5 bases each). The CDR3 has 15 residues. Between the trimmed V and J ends, which lost 5 bases and 3 bases, there was a span of 13 bases. Germline-derived CDR1 and CDR2 are MNHNS and SASEGT. The CDR3: CASSRTRGDTGELFF. In nucleotides, the CDR3 is TGTGCCAGCAGTAGGACCCGAGGGGACACCGGGGAGCTGTTTTTT.

There are a few counts of this clone. The chain couples TRBV7-3 to TRBJ1-1; no reliable D call. This CDR3 has 13 residues. Germline V gives CDR1 SGHTA, CDR2 FQGTGA. Trimming removed 2 bases from V and 2 bases from J, with 6 bases in between. The CDR3 bases are TGTGCCAGCAGCTTAGGGTCTAACACTGAAGCTTTCTTT. Amino acids: CASSLGSNTEAFF.

This clone was seen more than once but under ten times. In DNA, the CDR3 is TGTGCCAGCAGCTCCGGGGGGCGATCAGGTACGCAGTATTTT. Its translation is CASSSGGRSGTQYF. The rearrangement joins TRBV28 to TRBJ2-3; perhaps TRBD2 as D (7 bases). The germline V and J ends were trimmed by 6 bases and 8 bases, with 18 bases remaining between them. The CDR3 extends over 14 amino acids. Germline CDR1 MDHEN, CDR2 SYDVKM.

The gene calls are TRBV5-1 and TRBJ1-1; D is possibly TRBD1 (5 bases). The CDR3 has 14 amino acids. From germline, CDR1 is SGHRS and CDR2 YFSETQ. The V gene lost 1 base and the J gene lost 1 base, with 8 bases spanning the gap. The CDR3 region has the DNA TGCGCCAGCAGCTTGAGCGGGACGAACACTGAAGCTTTCTTT. Translating it yields CASSLSGTNTEAFF.

The chain uses TRBV6-1 and TRBJ2-3, with 16 nucleotides matching TRBD2. Germline-derived CDR1 and CDR2 are MNHNS and SASEGT. The CDR3 covers 20 residues. The J segment lost 3 bases and the V segment lost 2 bases, leaving 11 bases of the junction unmatched. CDR3 residues: CASSEKPPGLAGGGTDTQYF. The CDR3 DNA reads TGTGCCAGCAGTGAAAAGCCCCCGGGACTAGCGGGAGGGGGTACAGATACGCAGTATTTT.

The CDR3 region has the DNA TGTGCCAGCAGCTCCCCGATGAGGTTTCCCTTCTACGAGCAGTACTTC. This translates into CASSSPMRFPFYEQYF. The chain couples TRBV11-2 to TRBJ2-7; D remains ambiguous. From germline, CDR1 is SGHAT and CDR2 FQNNGV. V gave up 4 bases and J gave up 3 bases, with 19 bases separating them. This CDR3 region has 16 residues.

The genes are TRBV19 and TRBJ2-7; 9 bases are shared with TRBD2. Germline V gene lookup returns CDR1 LNHDA and CDR2 SQIVND (reference sequence). V shed 3 bases, J shed 4 bases, and the junction held 4 bases outside the gene matches. The CDR3 is made up of 14 amino acids. The CDR3 sequence: CASSIDSGSYEQYF. The CDR3 coding sequence is TGTGCCAGTAGTATCGATAGCGGGAGTTACGAGCAGTACTTC. Full variable domain (remainder filled in from reference TRBV19 and TRBJ2-7): DGGITQSPKYLFRKEGQNVTLSCEQNLNHDAMYWYRQDPGQGLRLIYYSQIVNDFQKGDIAEGYSVSREKKESFPLTVTSAQKNPTAFYLCASSIDSGSYEQYFGPGTRLTVT.

The rearrangement links TRBV5-1 to TRBJ2-5, with D tentatively TRBD2 (5 bases). Trimming took 0 bases from V and 5 from J, leaving 14 bases between them. Germline CDR1 SGHRS, CDR2 YFSETQ. This CDR3 contains 15 residues. CDR3 in DNA: TGCGCCAGCAGCTTGGAAGGGATTTCGGGGGAGACCCAGTACTTC. It specifies CASSLEGISGETQYF.

The chain carries TRBV29-1 and TRBJ2-5, with 8 bases aligning to TRBD2. This CDR3 comprises 14 residues. Trimming cost V 5 bases and J 3 bases; bases outside gene matches: 8. Germline V gene lookup returns CDR1 SQVTM and CDR2 ANQGSEA. The CDR3 reads CSVQPGGGEETQYF. The CDR3 nucleotides are TGCAGCGTTCAACCGGGGGGGGGAGAAGAGACCCAGTACTTC.

The sample holds a few counts of this clone. The chain employs TRBV19 and TRBJ1-1; 8 positions agree with TRBD1. CDR3 length equals 15 residues. J gave up 3 bases and V 5 bases, and 8 bases lay outside the gene matches. CDR1 is LNHDA, CDR2 SQIVND, per germline (reference sequence). CDR3 region: CASSPRQGMDTEAFF. In DNA form, the CDR3 reads TGTGCCAGTAGTCCGCGACAGGGGATGGACACTGAAGCTTTCTTT.

This chain links TRBV7-9 with TRBJ1-5; 7 bases are a match to TRBD1. Germline V gene lookup returns CDR1 SEHNR and CDR2 FQNEAQ (reference sequence). Trimming cost V 5 bases and J 4 bases; bases outside gene matches: 5. The CDR3 totals 14 residues. The CDR3 DNA sequence: TGTGCCAGCAGCCCCCAGGGGGGGAATCAGCCCCAGCATTTT. Translation: CASSPQGGNQPQHF.

The V call is TRBV15, the J call TRBJ1-5; TRBD1 aligns across 7 bases. Germline trimming cut 6 bases from V and 5 bases from J; bases unmatched to any gene: 10. The CDR3 length is 15 residues. In germline, CDR1 is LNHNV, CDR2 YYDKDF (reference sequence). The CDR3 DNA is TGTGCCACCAGGACCTCGGACAGGCAGGATCAGCCCCAGCATTTT. This translates into CATRTSDRQDQPQHF.

The V and J genes are TRBV19 and TRBJ1-2, with D hard to call. This CDR3 has 17 amino acids. Germline assignment: CDR1 LNHDA and CDR2 SQIVND (reference sequence). V was shortened by 4 bases and J by 2 bases, with 20 bases between the two germline ends. The CDR3 is CASSTRFAQRPNYGYTF. DNA of the CDR3: TGTGCCAGTAGTACCCGGTTCGCGCAACGCCCCAACTATGGCTACACCTTC.

The V and J genes are TRBV5-4 and TRBJ2-7, with 11 bases lining up with TRBD2. The CDR3 is 15 residues long. From germline, CDR1 is SGHNT and CDR2 YYREEE (reference sequence). J gave up 4 bases and V 0 bases, and 3 bases lay outside the gene matches. This chain's CDR3 is CASSLVAGGPYEQYF. In nucleotides, the CDR3 is TGTGCCAGCAGCTTGGTAGCGGGAGGGCCTTACGAGCAGTACTTC.

This clone is a singleton in its sample. The V gene is TRBV4-1, the J gene TRBJ1-4; 8 nucleotides align to TRBD1. The CDR3 is 19 residues long. J gave up 3 bases and V 0 bases, and 12 bases lay outside the gene matches. Germline V gene sequence: CDR1 MGHRA, CDR2 YSYEKL. Here the CDR3 DNA reads TGCGCCAGCAGCCAAGATGACGTCAGGGGGCGTTCGGCTAATGAAAAACTGTTTTTT. Translation: CASSQDDVRGRSANEKLFF.

This clone was found a few times. The rearrangement links TRBV6-5 to TRBJ1-1, with 9 bases fitting TRBD1. This CDR3 spans 15 amino acids. Germline V gene sequence: CDR1 MNHEY, CDR2 SVGAGI. The junction had 6 bases not matched to a gene; V was cut back by 4 bases and J by 3 bases. CDR3 sequence (DNA): TGTGCCAGCAGTTTCATCCGGGACAGGGACACTGAAGCTTTCTTT. Protein: CASSFIRDRDTEAFF.

The chain has TRBV5-1 and TRBJ1-2; D unclear. The V gene's germline CDR1 is SGHRS and CDR2 YFSETQ. CDR3 size: 13 residues. V was clipped by 1 base and J by 5 bases, with 9 bases between them. CDR3 sequence reads: CASSLQGGYGYTF. Written as DNA, the CDR3 is TGCGCCAGCAGCTTGCAAGGCGGGTATGGCTACACCTTC.

The rearrangement links TRBV6-1 to TRBJ2-1, with a possible D match to TRBD2 (6 bases). Germline V gene sequence: CDR1 MNHNS, CDR2 SASEGT. The CDR3 consists of 15 residues. Trimming removed 10 bases from V and 8 bases from J, with 24 bases in between. The CDR3 reads CATDGDSQRVDEQFF. The CDR3 coding sequence is TGTGCCACCGATGGGGACTCCCAAAGGGTCGATGAGCAGTTCTTC.

This clone has a handful of counts. J is TRBJ2-1 and V is TRBV6-6; D ambiguous. The V gene lost 6 bases and the J gene lost 4 bases, with 7 bases spanning the gap. Looked up from germline, CDR1 is MNHNY and CDR2 is SVGAGI (reference sequence). The CDR3 loop spans 12 amino acids. CDR3 sequence reads: CASRGRYNEQFF. CDR3 DNA: TGTGCCAGCAGGGGAAGGTACAATGAGCAGTTCTTC.

In this sample, this clone turned up a few times. The rearrangement uses TRBV19 and TRBJ1-5; no definite D call. From germline, CDR1 is LNHDA and CDR2 SQIVND (reference sequence). V was cut by 6 bases and J by 9 bases, with 15 bases left in between. CDR3 length: 13 amino acids. CDR3 residues: CASSLREARPQHF. The CDR3 nucleotides read TGTGCCAGTAGCCTTCGGGAGGCGCGGCCCCAGCATTTT.

The chain carries TRBV6-5 and TRBJ2-7; 12 nucleotides match TRBD2. Germline assignment: CDR1 MNHEY and CDR2 SVGAGI. This CDR3 contains 15 residues. V lost 10 bases and J lost 2; bases outside the gene matches: 9. CDR3: CATWERTSGTYEQYF. CDR3 nucleotides: TGTGCCACATGGGAAAGGACTAGCGGGACCTACGAGCAGTACTTC.

The rearrangement links TRBV19 to TRBJ1-5; no clear D. Looked up from germline, CDR1 is LNHDA and CDR2 is SQIVND (reference sequence). This CDR3 is 16 amino acids long. V shed 3 bases and J shed 0 bases, with 12 bases lying between them. For the CDR3, the DNA is TGTGCCAGTAGTATGAGAGGGTGGAATAGCAATCAGCCCCAGCATTTT. Translation: CASSMRGWNSNQPQHF.